The sequence of this T cell receptor (beta chain) was determined in a study of lymphopenia after photon versus proton radiotherapy. Study conclusions and caveats: Relative stability marked proton patients; photon patients lost diversity and naive cells. Post-nadir TCR diversity decline inversely tracked overall survival among those who died. After lymphocyte nadir, photon-treated repertoires showed oligoclonal expansion, especially CD8+ Temra.

Clones were read by immunoSEQ multiplex PCR, and TCRdb kept only the in-frame ones, dropping some. The repertoire holds more than 60,000 clones, around 86% seen once, with approximately 2.4% in the top ten. CDR3 length: 13 amino acids. CDR1 and CDR2 from the germline V gene are LGHNA and YSLEER. Deletions cut 1 base from V and 5 bases from J, with 5 bases between. Concerning this clone itself: The antigen remains undetermined.

The chain couples TRBV4-3 to TRBJ1-4; D is ambiguous. This clonotype was obtained from a man between 35 and 55 years old with gastric cancer. The sequencing here drew on peripheral blood, taken from a patient treated with photon-based radiotherapy. CDR3 sequence reads: CASSQVPNEKLFF. DNA for the CDR3: TGCGCCAGCAGCCAAGTTCCAAATGAAAAACTGTTTTTT.